This TCR beta chain was captured by sequencing in a study of blood T cell repertoires in COVID-19. Study in general: The United States, Italy and Spain were the sources of the acute and convalescent COVID-19 samples.

Original handling: Amplification with reference gene primers provided the estimates of nucleated cell counts. The repertoire was sequenced with immunoSEQ multiplex PCR; TCRdb's copy has only in-frame clones and lacks some. That table gives V, J and clone size, and the DNA gave D and trimming. Of about 130,000 clones listed, more than 90% are singletons. This CDR3 spans 14 amino acids. Germline CDR1 ENHRY, CDR2 SYGVKD. The germline V and J ends were trimmed by 3 bases and 5 bases, with 13 bases remaining between them. The Seattle patients, enrolled during active infection, were followed longitudinally.

The chain employs TRBV10-3 and TRBJ1-2; D uncertain. The sample consisted of peripheral blood. The source is a man in his fifties or sixties with COVID-19, enrolled during active disease. This chain's CDR3 is CAISEKLALYGYTF. Written as DNA, the CDR3 is TGTGCCATCAGTGAAAAGCTCGCACTTTATGGCTACACCTTC.